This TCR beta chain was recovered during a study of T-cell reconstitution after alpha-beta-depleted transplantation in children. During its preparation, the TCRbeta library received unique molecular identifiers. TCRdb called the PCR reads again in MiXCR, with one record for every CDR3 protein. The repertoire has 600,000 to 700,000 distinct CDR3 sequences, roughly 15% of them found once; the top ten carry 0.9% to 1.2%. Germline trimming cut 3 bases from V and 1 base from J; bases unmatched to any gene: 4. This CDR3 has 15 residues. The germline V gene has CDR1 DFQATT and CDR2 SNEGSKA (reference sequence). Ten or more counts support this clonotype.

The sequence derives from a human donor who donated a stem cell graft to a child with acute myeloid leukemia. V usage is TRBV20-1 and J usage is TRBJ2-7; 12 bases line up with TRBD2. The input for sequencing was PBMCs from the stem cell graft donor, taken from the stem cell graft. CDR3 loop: CSASLAGGPSYEQYF. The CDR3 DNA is TGCAGTGCTAGTCTAGCGGGGGGGCCGTCCTACGAGCAGTACTTC.